This TCR beta chain originates from a study of OX40 agonist ivuxolimab in advanced cancers. The CDR3 is 13 amino acids. The germline CDR1 and CDR2 sequences are SGDLS and YYNGEE. V lost 2 bases to trimming and J lost 4 bases, with 6 bases between them. This clone turned up a few times. The table came from immunoSEQ multiplex PCR; TCRdb's copy has only in-frame clones and leaves some out. Here the sample spans 98,000 or so clones, roughly nine tenths being singletons. The chain recombines TRBV9 with TRBJ2-2; D is ambiguous. The sequencing used CD4+ or CD8+ T cells sorted from blood, collected in a trial of the OX40 agonist ivuxolimab. This sequence was found in an adult with an advanced solid tumor such as melanoma, head and neck, liver or kidney cancer. CDR3 DNA sequence: TGTGCCAGCAGCGTTGGGTTCACCGGGGAGCTGTTTTTT. Its protein product is CASSVGFTGELFF.